The rows below give T cell receptor beta chains drawn from one sample of a study of blood T cell repertoires in COVID-19. Some clones are missing from TCRdb's copy, which holds only in-frame ones; the method was immunoSEQ multiplex PCR. The sample carries roughly 100,000 clones, over 75% recorded once. Sequencing used peripheral blood. All receptors derive from a human donor in a cohort sampled during active COVID-19. CDR3s include the opening cysteine and the closing phenylalanine or tryptophan. The D gene is left open where the match is weak. A row's size may be missing; if present it is once, few, many or a size class.

d_gene: TRBD1
v_gene: TRBV10-2
abundance: .
len: 18
j_gene: TRBJ1-1
CDR3nt: TGCGCCAGCAGTGATTTTAACCTCAGGGGGCTAAAGGACACTGAAGCTTTCTTT
CDR3aa: CASSDFNLRGLKDTEAFF

d_gene: .
v_gene: TRBV14
abundance: .
len: 16
j_gene: TRBJ2-2
CDR3nt: TGTGCCAGCAGCCAAGTAGCAGGGGTGGAGGCCGGGGAGCTGTTTTTT
CDR3aa: CASSQVAGVEAGELFF

d_gene: TRBD2
v_gene: TRBV28
abundance: .
len: 15
j_gene: TRBJ2-3
CDR3nt: TGTGCCAGCAGTTTACCGCTAGCGGGGGTGGATACGCAGTATTTT
CDR3aa: CASSLPLAGVDTQYF

d_gene: .
v_gene: TRBV13
abundance: .
len: 15
j_gene: TRBJ1-5
CDR3nt: TGTGCCAGCAGCCCCAGCGGACCGTCCGGGCAGCCCCAGCATTTT
CDR3aa: CASSPSGPSGQPQHF

d_gene: TRBD2
v_gene: TRBV23-1
abundance: .
len: 16
j_gene: TRBJ2-3
CDR3nt: TGCGCCAGCAAACGTCTTAGCGGGAGGGCCACAGATACGCAGTATTTT
CDR3aa: CASKRLSGRATDTQYF

d_gene: .
v_gene: TRBV29-1
abundance: .
len: 13
j_gene: TRBJ2-1
CDR3nt: TGCAGCGTTTTCACAGGCTCCTACAATGAGCAGTTCTTC
CDR3aa: CSVFTGSYNEQFF

d_gene: .
v_gene: TRBV10-3
abundance: .
len: 14
j_gene: TRBJ2-7
CDR3nt: TGTGCCATCAGTGAGTCGAACAGCCCCTACGAGCAGTACTTC
CDR3aa: CAISESNSPYEQYF

d_gene: TRBD2
v_gene: TRBV5-1
abundance: .
len: 17
j_gene: TRBJ2-3
CDR3nt: TGCGCCAGCAGCCCGAGACTAGCGGGAGGAGGCACAGATACGCAGTATTTT
CDR3aa: CASSPRLAGGGTDTQYF

d_gene: TRBD1
v_gene: TRBV27
abundance: .
len: 14
j_gene: TRBJ1-5
CDR3nt: TGTGCCAGCAGTCTAGGACAGGGCAGTCAGCCCCAGCATTTT
CDR3aa: CASSLGQGSQPQHF

d_gene: .
v_gene: TRBV27
abundance: .
len: 15
j_gene: TRBJ2-7
CDR3nt: TGTGCCAGCAGTTTAATTAGTCCAAAAGTCGACGAGCAGTACTTC
CDR3aa: CASSLISPKVDEQYF

d_gene: .
v_gene: TRBV19
abundance: .
len: 16
j_gene: TRBJ2-5
CDR3nt: TGTGCCAGTAGCTCTAGCAGGCGGGGAGGCTCAGAGACCCAGTACTTC
CDR3aa: CASSSSRRGGSETQYF

d_gene: .
v_gene: TRBV6-6
abundance: once
len: 18
j_gene: TRBJ2-6
CDR3nt: TGTGCCAGCAGTCTCCCCGACAGGACCTACTCTGGGGCCAACGTCCTGACTTTC
CDR3aa: CASSLPDRTYSGANVLTF

d_gene: .
v_gene: TRBV21-1
abundance: once
len: 18
j_gene: TRBJ2-2
CDR3nt: TGTGCCAGCAGCAACTTGGTCGTAGGGCAGCTAGCAACCGGGGAGCTGTTTTTT
CDR3aa: CASSNLVVGQLATGELFF

d_gene: TRBD2
v_gene: TRBV4-1
abundance: .
len: 18
j_gene: TRBJ2-3
CDR3nt: TGCGCCAGCAGCTTTCCCGGGACTAGCGGGAGTAGCACAGATACGCAGTATTTT
CDR3aa: CASSFPGTSGSSTDTQYF

d_gene: TRBD1
v_gene: TRBV13
abundance: .
len: 16
j_gene: TRBJ1-1
CDR3nt: TGTGCCAGCAGCTTCCGGGACAGACGACGGAACACTGAAGCTTTCTTT
CDR3aa: CASSFRDRRRNTEAFF

d_gene: TRBD2
v_gene: TRBV18
abundance: .
len: 15
j_gene: TRBJ2-1
CDR3nt: TGTGCCAGCTCACCCGGGACTAGTCTATACAATGAGCAGTTCTTC
CDR3aa: CASSPGTSLYNEQFF

d_gene: .
v_gene: TRBV6-5
abundance: .
len: 13
j_gene: TRBJ2-1
CDR3nt: TGTGCCAGCAGTTACCGACAGTGGAGTGAGCAGTTCTTC
CDR3aa: CASSYRQWSEQFF

d_gene: .
v_gene: TRBV3-1/TRBV3-2
abundance: .
len: 19
j_gene: TRBJ2-1
CDR3nt: TGTGCCAGCAGCCAATCGCTAGGTAGGGAGGGGGGGAGCTACAATGAGCAGTTCTTC
CDR3aa: CASSQSLGREGGSYNEQFF

d_gene: .
v_gene: TRBV28
abundance: few
len: 14
j_gene: TRBJ1-5
CDR3nt: TGTGCCAGCAGTCTTCCGGGTCAGATTCAGCCCCAGCATTTT
CDR3aa: CASSLPGQIQPQHF

d_gene: TRBD1
v_gene: TRBV7-3
abundance: .
len: 16
j_gene: TRBJ2-2
CDR3nt: TGTGCCAGCAGCCCCCGTGGACAGGGGAAGTTCGGGGAGCTGTTTTTT
CDR3aa: CASSPRGQGKFGELFF

d_gene: TRBD1
v_gene: TRBV15
abundance: .
len: 16
j_gene: TRBJ2-7
CDR3nt: TGTGCCACCAGCAAAGGAGCCGGGACAGGGGGTAGGGAGCAGTACTTC
CDR3aa: CATSKGAGTGGREQYF

d_gene: .
v_gene: TRBV11-3
abundance: .
len: 13
j_gene: TRBJ2-7
CDR3nt: TGTGCCAGCAGCTTAGAACAGGGCCACGAGCAGTACTTC
CDR3aa: CASSLEQGHEQYF

d_gene: .
v_gene: TRBV28
abundance: .
len: 15
j_gene: TRBJ1-4
CDR3nt: TGTGCCAGCAGAAGTCAGGGGCGCCCTGGTGAAAAACTGTTTTTT
CDR3aa: CASRSQGRPGEKLFF

d_gene: .
v_gene: TRBV10-3
abundance: .
len: 16
j_gene: TRBJ2-7
CDR3nt: TGTGCCATCAGTGAGTCGAGGTGGCAGGGGAACTACGAGCAGTACTTC
CDR3aa: CAISESRWQGNYEQYF

d_gene: .
v_gene: TRBV13
abundance: .
len: 15
j_gene: TRBJ1-4
CDR3nt: TGTGCCAGCAGCCTGTTGGGGGCAGGGACTGAAAAACTGTTTTTT
CDR3aa: CASSLLGAGTEKLFF

d_gene: TRBD1
v_gene: TRBV6-6
abundance: .
len: 16
j_gene: TRBJ2-4
CDR3nt: TGTGCCAGCAGCCGTCCAACAGGGGCCGCAATCTACATTCAGTACTTC
CDR3aa: CASSRPTGAAIYIQYF

d_gene: .
v_gene: TRBV11-3
abundance: once
len: 11
j_gene: TRBJ2-1
CDR3nt: TGTGCCAGCGCGCCATACAATGAGCAGTTCTTC
CDR3aa: CASAPYNEQFF